The 23 T cell receptor beta chains presented below share a single source sample, sequenced in a study of blood T cells in healthy people across ages. Together with a sample-barcoded 5' primer, a J-beta primer mix was included in a second PCR lasting about 6 to 11 cycles. TCRdb recomputed calls from the 5' RACE reads with MiXCR, one row per CDR3 protein. Here the sample spans more than 1 million distinct CDR3 sequences, 45% being singletons. Sequencing input: blood. The origin of the receptors is a woman aged 60-75 years in good health.

The J gene is TRBJ2-4, the V gene TRBV25-1, with 11 bases identical to TRBD2. There are 11 residues in the CDR3. Germline-derived CDR1 and CDR2 are MGHDK and SYGVNS. The V gene end was trimmed by 7 bases and the J gene end by 13 bases; junction bases not matched to a gene: 3. This CDR3 is CASKGLAAQYF. For the CDR3, the DNA is TGTGCCAGCAAGGGACTAGCGGCGCAGTACTTC.

This clonotype was found many times. The V call is TRBV12-3 or TRBV12-4, the J call TRBJ2-3; D uncertain. Trimming left V 7 bases short and J 6 bases short, with 11 bases between. The CDR3 is 12 residues long. The CDR3, as DNA: TGTGCCAGCACCCCCCTGGGGGATACGCAGTATTTT. This sequence encodes CASTPLGDTQYF.

This clonotype was seen only a few times. This chain links TRBV9 with TRBJ2-1; D perhaps matches TRBD2 (6 bases). CDR1 is SGDLS, CDR2 YYNGEE, per germline. The CDR3 has 15 amino acids. V lost 5 bases and J 2 bases, leaving 14 bases between the germline ends. Here the CDR3 DNA reads TGTGCCAGCAGTGACGGGACTCCGCCCTACAATGAGCAGTTCTTC. Protein sequence: CASSDGTPPYNEQFF.

This clonotype appeared a few times. V and J are TRBV4-1 and TRBJ2-3; D is perhaps TRBD1 (6 bases). The CDR3 is 18 amino acids. Trimming left V 4 bases short and J 2 bases short, with 22 bases between. Germline V gives CDR1 MGHRA, CDR2 YSYEKL. CDR3 sequence reads: CASSRVGYREYITDTQYF. The CDR3 nucleotides are TGCGCCAGCAGCCGCGTTGGCTACAGGGAGTATATCACAGATACGCAGTATTTT.

This clonotype has a handful of counts. The V gene is TRBV10-3, the J gene TRBJ2-7; 9 nucleotides agree with TRBD1. Germline CDR1 reads ENHRY; CDR2 reads SYGVKD. The CDR3 length is 15 residues. Losses at the gene ends were 0 bases for V and 3 bases for J; bases not matched to a gene: 3. The CDR3 spells CAISESGQGDYEQYF. CDR3 nucleotide sequence: TGTGCCATCAGTGAGTCGGGACAGGGTGACTACGAGCAGTACTTC.

This clonotype was recorded a few times. The chain joins TRBV12-3 or TRBV12-4 to TRBJ2-3; no firm D call. Trimming stripped 5 bases from V and 1 base from J, with 7 bases between. The CDR3 totals 13 residues. The CDR3 loop reads CASSRIGTDTQYF. CDR3 DNA sequence: TGTGCCAGCAGTAGGATAGGCACAGATACGCAGTATTTT.

The rearrangement joins TRBV7-9 to TRBJ2-3; TRBD2 aligns across 7 bases. The trim removed 5 bases at V and 0 bases at J, leaving 8 bases unmatched. The CDR3 extends over 16 amino acids. CDR1 SEHNR and CDR2 FQNEAQ come from the germline V gene (reference sequence). The CDR3 nucleotides read TGTGCCAGCAGCCGATCGCTCGGGGGGAGCACAGATACGCAGTATTTT. As protein: CASSRSLGGSTDTQYF.

As regards this clonotype: One end of the junction varies from germline; a read error may be responsible. V is TRBV5-4 and J is TRBJ1-4; D gene unclear. CDR1 and CDR2 from the germline V gene are SGHNT and YYREEE (reference sequence). This CDR3 has 13 residues. The CDR3 is CASSPETSEKLFF. Here the CDR3 DNA reads TGTGCCAGCAGCCCGGAAACTAGTGAAAAACTGTTTTTT.

Here the CDR3 DNA reads TGTGCCAGCAGTTGGGATCCGGGACTAGCGGGACTAGGCGATGAGCAGTTCTTC. Translated, it gives CASSWDPGLAGLGDEQFF. The J gene is TRBJ2-1, the V gene TRBV28; TRBD2 matches at 13 bases. Germline V gene sequence: CDR1 MDHEN, CDR2 SYDVKM. This CDR3 region has 18 residues. The V gene end was trimmed by 4 bases and the J gene end by 8 bases; junction bases not matched to a gene: 14.

The chain is built from TRBV6-6 and TRBJ2-7; possibly TRBD1 for D (6 bases). The germline V gene has CDR1 MNHNY and CDR2 SVGAGI (reference sequence). V dropped 4 bases and J dropped 4 bases, with 14 bases sitting between them. The CDR3 loop spans 14 amino acids. CDR3 coding DNA: TGTGCCAGCAGTTCCCCCGGGACAAATTACGAGCAGTACTTC. Translation: CASSSPGTNYEQYF.

This clonotype was found a few times. The genes are TRBV5-1 and TRBJ2-6; 9 bases align to TRBD1. Losses at the gene ends were 4 bases for V and 0 bases for J; bases not matched to a gene: 8. The length of the CDR3 is 18 residues. Germline assignment: CDR1 SGHRS and CDR2 YFSETQ. The CDR3 loop reads CASSLRTGDFSGANVLTF. The CDR3 DNA follows: TGCGCCAGCAGCCTCCGGACAGGGGACTTCTCTGGGGCCAACGTCCTGACTTTC.

This chain connects TRBV7-6 to TRBJ2-7; D not resolved. The CDR3 runs 13 residues. The germline V gene has CDR1 SGHVS and CDR2 FNYEAQ. Trimming left V 3 bases short and J 5 bases short, with 11 bases between. The CDR3 reads CASSLRLSDEQYF. In DNA, the CDR3 is TGTGCCAGCAGCTTGCGGCTATCCGACGAGCAGTACTTC. The full variable domain, rest sourced from reference TRBV7-6 and TRBJ2-7, is GAGVSQSPRYKVTKRGQDVALRCDPISGHVSLYWYRQALGQGPEFLTYFNYEAQQDKSGLPNDRFSAERPEGSISTLTIQRTEQRDSAMYRCASSLRLSDEQYFGPGTRLTVT.

The chain joins TRBV9 to TRBJ1-2; no definite D call. Germline CDR1 reads SGDLS; CDR2 reads YYNGEE. V dropped 0 bases and J dropped 8 bases, with 8 bases sitting between them. This CDR3 region has 12 residues. DNA of the CDR3: TGTGCCAGCAGCGTAGGGGGAAACGGCTACACCTTC. Its protein is CASSVGGNGYTF.

This rearrangement joins TRBV20-1 to TRBJ2-7, with a weak D call TRBD2 (5 bases). The CDR3 loop spans 13 amino acids. Germline lookup yields CDR1 DFQATT and CDR2 SNEGSKA (reference sequence). V was trimmed by 0 bases and J by 3 bases, leaving 9 bases between them. CDR3 in DNA: TGCAGTGCTAGAGAGCTTAGCGTCTACGAGCAGTACTTC. Protein: CSARELSVYEQYF.

The chain uses TRBV12-3 or TRBV12-4 and TRBJ2-1; D possibly corresponds to TRBD2 (6 bases). The V and J ends lost 4 bases and 4 bases respectively, with 20 bases between them. This CDR3 comprises 17 residues. The CDR3 bases are TGTGCCAGCAGTTCCGCCTCTCTACTAGCAGTTTACAATGAGCAGTTCTTC. It specifies CASSSASLLAVYNEQFF.

As for this clonotype: One junction end does not reproduce the germline sequence, and a read error may be involved. V and J are TRBV20-1 and TRBJ2-7; 9 bases agree with TRBD2. Germline CDR1 reads DFQATT; CDR2 reads SNEGSKA (reference sequence). The CDR3 spans 14 residues. CDR3 residues: CSASTSGFNNEQYF. For the CDR3, the DNA is TGCAGTGCTTCGACTAGCGGCTTCAACAATGAGCAGTACTTT.

The chain links TRBV29-1 to TRBJ2-2; 15 bases are a match to TRBD2. Germline lookup yields CDR1 SQVTM and CDR2 ANQGSEA. The CDR3 contains 16 residues. V was clipped by 3 bases and J by 5 bases; unmatched bases: 4. The CDR3 DNA sequence: TGCAGCGTTGAGGGACTAGCGGGAGGAGGGACCGGGGAGCTGTTTTTT. Translated: CSVEGLAGGGTGELFF.

Only one count was recorded for this clonotype. This may stem from a read error, because a much larger clone lies one nucleotide away. V and J are TRBV27 and TRBJ2-5, with D possibly being TRBD1 or TRBD2 (5 bases each). Germline CDR1 reads MNHEY; CDR2 reads SMNVEV (reference sequence). The CDR3 has 14 amino acids. The CDR3 protein is CASSVSPGRETQYF. CDR3 bases: TGTGCCAGCAGTGTATCACCAGGGAGAGAGACCCAGTACTTC.

This clonotype has at least ten counts. The chain joins TRBV6-2 or TRBV6-3 to TRBJ2-3; D is unresolved. From germline, CDR1 is MNHEY and CDR2 SVGEGT. Trimming took 2 bases from V and 2 from J, leaving 8 bases between them. The CDR3 contains 14 residues. This CDR3 reads CASSYGAATDTQYF. The CDR3 region has the DNA TGTGCCAGCAGTTACGGCGCGGCCACAGATACGCAGTATTTT.

This chain uses TRBV7-2 with TRBJ2-7; tentative D call: TRBD1 (8 bases). Germline CDR1 reads SGHTA; CDR2 reads FQGNSA. The V end lost 5 bases, the J end lost 2 bases, and 16 bases lay between the germline ends. The CDR3 contains 15 residues. CDR3: CASSQGAGVPYEQYF. The DNA for the CDR3 is TGTGCCAGCAGCCAGGGGGCGGGAGTCCCCTACGAGCAGTACTTC.

This clonotype has a handful of counts. This chain connects TRBV10-2 to TRBJ2-7; 8 nucleotides agree with TRBD1. This CDR3 region has 15 residues. Germline assignment: CDR1 WSHSY and CDR2 SAAADI. V was clipped by 0 bases and J by 3 bases; unmatched bases: 4. CDR3 sequence reads: CASSESTGAYYEQYF. In DNA form, the CDR3 reads TGCGCCAGCAGTGAGTCGACAGGGGCGTACTACGAGCAGTACTTC.

About this clonotype itself: One end of the junction is discordant with germline, which a read error may explain. V is TRBV6-5 and J is TRBJ1-1, with D uncertain. The CDR3 is made up of 13 amino acids. Germline V gene lookup returns CDR1 MNHEY and CDR2 SVGAGI. The CDR3 nucleotides are TGTGTCAGCAGTTACCAGGCAAACACTGAAGCTTTCTTT. Its translation: CVSSYQANTEAFF.

V gene TRBV20-1 combines with J gene TRBJ2-7; 12 bases align to TRBD2. The CDR3 is 13 residues long. CDR1 is DFQATT, CDR2 SNEGSKA, per germline (reference sequence). CDR3 DNA: TGCAGGCCTAGCGGGAGGGTATCCTACGAGCAGTACTTC. Translated: CRPSGRVSYEQYF.